This T cell receptor (beta chain) was profiled in a study of a mutant IDH1 vaccine in newly diagnosed glioma. The wider study: Vaccination followed radiotherapy alone by 4-6 weeks, or accompanied temozolomide cycles. Receipt of radiotherapy, temozolomide, or both preceded the study, and most received both. Study findings and constraints: Pseudoprogression seemingly bore no relation to changes in top peripheral T cell clonotypes.

The repertoire was sequenced with immunoSEQ multiplex PCR; TCRdb's copy has only in-frame clones and lacks some. The data hold about 25,000 clones, with 70% observed a single time. The time point is: week 11, during vaccination. A 20-mer mutant IDH1 peptide at 300 ug was injected subcutaneously with topical imiquimod. Patients carried new grade 3 or 4 IDH1-mutant astrocytomas lacking nuclear ATRX. Turning to this clone: Its antigen is not identified.

This CDR3 spans 13 amino acids. V shed 4 bases and J shed 4 bases, with 13 bases lying between them. Germline assignment: CDR1 GTSNPN and CDR2 SVGIG (reference sequence). The chain joins TRBV30 to TRBJ1-2, with no clear D. The sequencing here drew on peripheral blood mononuclear cells (PBMCs), taken from a glioma patient whose treatment included an IDH1 peptide vaccine. The source is a man aged 18 to 35 with glioma. Some clones in this sample may be carry-over from other donors' samples. The CDR3 DNA is TGTGCCTGGACCGTCGTTGGTGGCTATGGCTACACCTTC. The encoded protein is CAWTVVGGYGYTF.